This TCR beta chain comes out of a study of breast tumors, draining lymph nodes, adjacent tissues. As for this clonotype: A read error may produce the germline difference seen at one junction end.

Breast cancer patients provided tissue from their axillary draining lymph nodes. From germline, CDR1 is DFQATT and CDR2 SNEGSKA (reference sequence). CDR3 length: 16 residues. TCRdb called the multiplex PCR reads again in MiXCR, with one record for every CDR3 protein. The sample lists 270,000 or so distinct CDR3 sequences; 30% to 35% were seen once. The rearrangement joins TRBV20-1 to TRBJ1-1, with D unclear. Sample: axillary lymph node tissue. This receptor was identified in a female donor with breast cancer. Some clones in this sample may be carry-over from other donors' samples. The CDR3 DNA reads as TGCAGTGTTAGAAACCAAGTGACGGCAATGAACACTGAAGCTTTCTTT. Translation gives CSVRNQVTAMNTEAFF.